The 22 T cell receptor beta chains reported below all come from one sample, sequenced in a study of blood T cells in healthy people across ages. Together with a sample-barcoded 5' primer, a J-beta primer mix was included in a second PCR lasting roughly 6 to 12 cycles. TCRdb reprocessed the 5' RACE reads via MiXCR and lists one record per CDR3 protein. The table lists roughly 790,000 distinct CDR3 sequences, roughly 41% of them singletons, with less than 25% in the top ten. The sample consisted of blood. The receptor set was obtained from a woman aged 55-70 years in good health.

V gene TRBV12-5 combines with J gene TRBJ1-5, with 10 bases aligning to TRBD1. Germline lookup yields CDR1 LGHNT and CDR2 FRNRAP. The J segment lost 5 bases and the V segment lost 6 bases, leaving 7 bases of the junction unmatched. CDR3 length equals 15 residues. The CDR3 here is CASGSGTGDHQPQHF. DNA for the CDR3: TGTGCTAGTGGATCCGGGACAGGGGATCATCAGCCCCAGCATTTT. Based on the CDR3 plus reference TRBV12-5 and TRBJ1-5, the full variable domain is DARVTQTPRHKVTEMGQEVTMRCQPILGHNTVFWYRQTMMQGLELLAYFRNRAPLDDSGMPKDRFSAEMPDATLATLKIQPSEPRDSAVYFCASGSGTGDHQPQHFGDGTRLSIL.

V is TRBV10-3 and J is TRBJ1-2; D might be TRBD1 (6 bases). This CDR3 comprises 15 residues. The V end was cut by 0 bases, the J end by 7 bases, with 15 bases between. In germline, CDR1 is ENHRY, CDR2 SYGVKD. The CDR3 coding sequence is TGTGCCATCAGTGAGTCACAGGGCCCTTTCGGTGGCTACACCTTC. As protein: CAISESQGPFGGYTF.

The count of this clonotype is one. The chain carries TRBV12-5 and TRBJ2-5; D ambiguous. The CDR3 runs 14 residues. Trimming cost V 4 bases and J 1 base, with 10 bases left between them. Germline V gene sequence: CDR1 LGHNT, CDR2 FRNRAP. Here the CDR3 DNA reads TGTGCTAGTGGTTCCCACGAGACCCAAGAGACCCAGTACTTC. Protein sequence: CASGSHETQETQYF.

The chain uses TRBV7-2 and TRBJ2-4, with 11 bases aligning to TRBD1. The length of the CDR3 is 15 residues. In germline, CDR1 is SGHTA, CDR2 FQGNSA. The J segment lost 9 bases and the V segment lost 4 bases, leaving 8 bases of the junction unmatched. CDR3 sequence: CASSSTGTGGGIQYF. The DNA for the CDR3 is TGTGCCAGCAGCTCCACCGGGACAGGGGGGGGCATTCAGTACTTC.

This clonotype was counted between two and nine times. The chain recombines TRBV7-2 with TRBJ2-5; D remains unclear. CDR1 and CDR2 (germline): SGHTA, FQGNSA. CDR3 length: 10 amino acids. Trimming left V 2 bases short and J 11 bases short, with 6 bases between. CDR3 in amino acids: CASSLIEQYF. The CDR3 DNA reads as TGTGCCAGCAGCTTAATTGAGCAGTACTTC.

This clonotype is a singleton in its sample. The V gene is TRBV29-1, the J gene TRBJ1-2; 12 bases match TRBD1. Germline assignment: CDR1 SQVTM and CDR2 ANQGSEA. Losses at the gene ends were 1 base for V and 4 bases for J; bases not matched to a gene: 13. The CDR3 has 18 residues. CDR3 protein: CSVEVVRDRGQSSYGYTF. The CDR3 DNA reads as TGCAGCGTTGAAGTTGTTAGGGACAGGGGGCAAAGTTCCTATGGCTACACCTTC.

This clonotype was seen only once. A single base separates this from a much larger clone, so it may be a read error. The chain couples TRBV12-3 or TRBV12-4 to TRBJ2-3, with D possibly being TRBD2 (6 bases). The CDR3 runs 14 residues. The CDR3 bases are TGTGCCAGCAGTCGAGCGGGCCAAGCAGATACGCGGTATTTT. Its translation: CASSRAGQADTRYF.

In its sample, this clonotype was seen once. This rearrangement joins TRBV20-1 to TRBJ1-1, with D possibly TRBD1 on 5 matching bases. Germline V CDR1 and CDR2: DFQATT, SNEGSKA (reference sequence). Trimming cost V 0 bases and J 5 bases, with 13 bases left between them. The CDR3 has 14 residues. As DNA, the CDR3 is TGCAGTGCTAGAGAGGGCGGGGGTAGGACTGAAGCTTTCTTT. This gives the protein CSAREGGGRTEAFF.

This clonotype appeared many times. This chain uses TRBV11-2 with TRBJ2-7; D remains unclear. Trimming cost V 1 base and J 2 bases, with 9 bases left between them. There are 14 residues in the CDR3. In germline, CDR1 is SGHAT, CDR2 FQNNGV. The CDR3 reads CASSLATMTYEQYF. CDR3 nucleotide sequence: TGTGCCAGCAGCTTAGCGACGATGACCTACGAGCAGTACTTC.

The sample holds a few counts of this clonotype. The chain carries TRBV15 and TRBJ2-1, with 8 bases identical to TRBD2. This CDR3 region has 16 residues. After removal of 5 bases from V and 3 bases from J, the junction contained 9 bases not matched to a gene. Germline V gene data show CDR1 as LNHNV and CDR2 as YYDKDF (reference sequence). CDR3 sequence (DNA): TGTGCCACCAGCGCCCTAGCGGGCACAATCTACAATGAGCAGTTCTTC. Translating gives CATSALAGTIYNEQFF.

This clonotype was counted at least ten times. This rearrangement joins TRBV5-1 to TRBJ2-5, with D uncertain. The CDR3 has 11 amino acids. CDR1 SGHRS and CDR2 YFSETQ come from the germline V gene. Trimming removed 4 bases at V and 5 bases at J, with 6 bases between. This chain's CDR3 is CASSVVETQYF. The CDR3 region has the DNA TGCGCCAGCAGCGTGGTGGAGACCCAGTACTTC.

This clonotype was seen a few times. The CDR3 DNA is TGTGCCAGCAGTTATCGGGGACAGTCAATTCAGTACTTC. Protein product: CASSYRGQSIQYF. The chain carries TRBV6-5 and TRBJ2-7; 7 nucleotides agree with TRBD1. The CDR3 covers 13 residues. V was clipped by 3 bases and J by 10 bases; unmatched bases: 9. Germline assignment: CDR1 MNHEY and CDR2 SVGAGI.

The genes are TRBV9 and TRBJ2-7; no definite D call. With 4 bases removed from V and 0 bases from J, the gap between germline ends came to 17 bases. Per the germline V gene, CDR1 is SGDLS and CDR2 is YYNGEE. This CDR3 contains 16 residues. The CDR3 region has the DNA TGTGCCAGCAGCCCCCGGCAGTTCGGATGCTCCTACGAGCAGTACTTC. Amino acid sequence: CASSPRQFGCSYEQYF.

This clonotype was recorded a few times. The gene calls are TRBV6-6 and TRBJ2-1, with D possibly matching TRBD1 (6 bases). CDR3 size: 12 residues. The germline CDR1 and CDR2 sequences are MNHNY and SVGAGI (reference sequence). V was cut by 0 bases and J by 12 bases, with 9 bases left in between. CDR3 protein: CASSYSKTGQFF. The CDR3 bases are TGTGCCAGCAGTTACTCGAAGACAGGGCAGTTCTTC.

This clonotype turned up a few times. J is TRBJ2-5 and V is TRBV21-1. TRBV21-1 counts as a pseudogene. The CDR3 has 15 residues. CDR3 sequence (DNA): TGTGCCAGCAGCAAAGGTCCTTGGGTACAAGAGACCCAGTACTTC. As protein: CASSKGPWVQETQYF.

This chain links TRBV7-2 with TRBJ2-3, with D tentatively TRBD1 or TRBD2 (5 bases each). Germline assignment: CDR1 SGHTA and CDR2 FQGNSA. This CDR3 is 13 amino acids long. Trimming removed 1 base at V and 9 bases at J, with 11 bases between. The CDR3 protein is CASSLEGWDTQYF. Written as DNA, the CDR3 is TGTGCCAGCAGCTTAGAGGGGTGGGACACGCAGTATTTT.

V gene TRBV7-2 combines with J gene TRBJ2-7; D possibly corresponds to TRBD1 (5 bases). The CDR3 runs to 13 residues. With 1 base removed from V and 12 bases from J, the gap between germline ends came to 16 bases. Germline V gene sequence: CDR1 SGHTA, CDR2 FQGNSA. CDR3 bases: TGTGCCAGCAGCTTAGGAGTCAGGGAAAGGGGGTACTTC. Translation: CASSLGVRERGYF.

This clonotype was counted a single time. Given a much more abundant clone one base away, this may be a read error. This chain connects TRBV29-1 to TRBJ2-4; TRBD2 is a possible D gene (6 bases). Germline V gene data show CDR1 as SQVTM and CDR2 as ANQGSEA. CDR3 size: 18 residues. V lost 7 bases to trimming and J lost 0 bases, with 25 bases between them. DNA for the CDR3: TGCAGCGCTGTACCGGCCTACGGGCTAGCGAGAGCCAAAAACATTCAGTACTTC. Protein product: CSAVPAYGLARAKNIQYF.

This chain's CDR3 is CSLLAGAPDTQYF. As DNA, the CDR3 is TGCAGTCTCCTAGCGGGAGCTCCAGATACGCAGTATTTT. The rearrangement uses TRBV20-1 and TRBJ2-3; 10 bases are a match to TRBD2. The CDR3 sequence is 13 residues long. The trim removed 8 bases at V and 4 bases at J, leaving 6 bases unmatched. Per the germline V gene, CDR1 is DFQATT and CDR2 is SNEGSKA (reference sequence).

The sample holds a few counts of this clonotype. The J gene is TRBJ2-7, the V gene TRBV4-1; D unclear. This CDR3 is built from 15 residues. CDR1 is MGHRA and CDR2 is YSYEKL in the germline V gene. The V end was cut by 0 bases, the J end by 2 bases, with 11 bases between. CDR3 protein: CASSQENPGAYEQYF. CDR3 in DNA: TGCGCCAGCAGCCAAGAAAACCCGGGCGCCTACGAGCAGTACTTC.

The rearrangement uses TRBV6-1 and TRBJ2-5; no definite D call. Germline V lookup: CDR1 MNHNS, CDR2 SASEGT. The CDR3 runs to 14 residues. With 3 bases removed from V and 5 bases from J, the gap between germline ends came to 13 bases. Here the CDR3 reads CASSDALDLETQYF. The CDR3 DNA follows: TGTGCCAGCAGTGACGCGCTTGACTTGGAGACCCAGTACTTC.

This clonotype was detected many times. The chain joins TRBV12-3 or TRBV12-4 to TRBJ2-3; weak D call: TRBD2 (6 bases). CDR3 size: 15 residues. Trimming stripped 5 bases from V and 5 bases from J, with 17 bases between. The CDR3 loop reads CASSAGAGRIDTQYF. DNA for the CDR3: TGTGCCAGCAGTGCTGGGGCGGGGAGGATAGATACGCAGTATTTT.